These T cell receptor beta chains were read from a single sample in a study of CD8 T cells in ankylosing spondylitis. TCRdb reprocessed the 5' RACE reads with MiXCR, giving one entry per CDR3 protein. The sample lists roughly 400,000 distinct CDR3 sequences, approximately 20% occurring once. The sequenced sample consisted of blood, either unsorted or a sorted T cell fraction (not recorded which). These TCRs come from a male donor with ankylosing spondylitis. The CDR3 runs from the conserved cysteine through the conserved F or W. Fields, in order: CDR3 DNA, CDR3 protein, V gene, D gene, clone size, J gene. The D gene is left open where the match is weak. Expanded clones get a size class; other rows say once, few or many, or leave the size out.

TGCAGTGCGCAAGTCGGGTCGGGTCGGGAGACCCAGTACTTC | CSAQVGSGRETQYF | TRBV20-1 | - | few | TRBJ2-5
TGTGCCAGCTCGCCCCGACAGGGGAGTACGAACACTGAAGCTTTCTTT | CASSPRQGSTNTEAFF | TRBV18 | TRBD1 | - | TRBJ1-1
TGTGCCAGCTCACCAATGAGCAAAACGCCTGCAAACACCATATATTTT | CASSPMSKTPANTIYF | TRBV18 | - | - | TRBJ1-3
TGCGCCAGCAGCCACCGGGACGAATCTATCAATGAGCAGTTCTTC | CASSHRDESINEQFF | TRBV4-1 | - | - | TRBJ2-1
TGCAGCGGGGGACAGGGTGACGGAAACACCATATATTTT | CSGGQGDGNTIYF | TRBV29-1 | TRBD1 | - | TRBJ1-3
TGTGCCAGCAGCCAAGAAGGAAAAGCGGGAGTCTACGAGCAGTACTTC | CASSQEGKAGVYEQYF | TRBV14 | TRBD2 | - | TRBJ2-7
TGTGCCAGCAGCCTCAATTGGAACACTGAAGCTTTCTTT | CASSLNWNTEAFF | TRBV12-3/TRBV12-4 | - | - | TRBJ1-1
TGTGCCAGCAGTCCCGGGGCAGGGTTGAGAAAACTGTTTTTT | CASSPGAGLRKLFF | TRBV12-3/TRBV12-4 | - | few | TRBJ1-4
TGTGCCTGGAGCATGGGGGAGAGAATAATGAACACTGAAGCTTTCTTT | CAWSMGERIMNTEAFF | TRBV30 | - | - | TRBJ1-1
TGTGCCAGCAGCAAGATTCCCGGGACTAGGGACTACAATGAGCAGTTCTTC | CASSKIPGTRDYNEQFF | TRBV21-1 | - | - | TRBJ2-1
TGCAGTTTTGGACAGAGCGTGGCTAATGAAAAACTGTTTTTT | CSFGQSVANEKLFF | TRBV20-1 | - | - | TRBJ1-4
TGTGCCAGCAGTTGGGGCAGACCTTACTCTGGAAACACCATATATTTT | CASSWGRPYSGNTIYF | TRBV6-5 | - | few | TRBJ1-3
TGCAGCGTGTACAGGGGGGCTGGAAACACCATATATTTT | CSVYRGAGNTIYF | TRBV29-1 | TRBD1 | few | TRBJ1-3
TGCGCCAGCAGCTTCGGACAGGGCGGTTCACCCCTCCACTTT | CASSFGQGGSPLHF | TRBV5-1 | TRBD1 | few | TRBJ1-6
TGTGCCAGCCTCGGGGACGGCCGGTACAATGAGCAGTTCTTC | CASLGDGRYNEQFF | TRBV6-1 | - | many | TRBJ2-1
TGTGCCAGCAGTTACTCGGGCAGTTCGGTGAACACCATATATTTT | CASSYSGSSVNTIYF | TRBV6-5 | - | - | TRBJ1-3
TGTGCCTGGAGCCCTCGCGCTAGCGGGAGTTTCGATACGCAGTATTTT | CAWSPRASGSFDTQYF | TRBV30 | TRBD2 | - | TRBJ2-3
TGTGCCAGCTCACCTAGACAGGGGGGCTCTGGGGCCAACGTCCTGACTTTC | CASSPRQGGSGANVLTF | TRBV18 | TRBD1 | - | TRBJ2-6
TGTGCCAGCAGCCAAGATAGGACTAGCGGACGGAATGAGCAGTTCTTC | CASSQDRTSGRNEQFF | TRBV3-1 | TRBD2 | few | TRBJ2-1
TGTGCCAGCAGTTTATTATCTGTCCGGGATTCACCCCTCCACTTT | CASSLLSVRDSPLHF | TRBV28 | - | few | TRBJ1-6
TGCGCCAGCGGATCAGAGGGCCTCTACGAGCAGTACTTC | CASGSEGLYEQYF | TRBV5-1 | - | - | TRBJ2-7
TGCGCCAGCAGCCAATACGACAGGGGACTCTACGAGCAGTACTTC | CASSQYDRGLYEQYF | TRBV4-1 | TRBD1 | - | TRBJ2-7
TGTGCCAGTAGCCCCGCCTGGACTAGCGGGGGTAGTGAGCAGTTCTTC | CASSPAWTSGGSEQFF | TRBV19 | TRBD2 | - | TRBJ2-1
TGTGCCAGCAGCGTGGCGGGCACAGATACGCAGTATTTT | CASSVAGTDTQYF | TRBV9 | - | - | TRBJ2-3
TGTGCCAGCAGCTTAGGACGGGCTAATGAAAAACTGTTTTTT | CASSLGRANEKLFF | TRBV7-2 | - | many | TRBJ1-4
TGCAGCGTTGAAGGGAGCACTGAAGCTTTCTTT | CSVEGSTEAFF | TRBV29-1 | - | once | TRBJ1-1
TGTGCCAGCAGCTTCTCGACTAGCGACCTCAGGGATACGCAGTATTTT | CASSFSTSDLRDTQYF | TRBV11-3 | TRBD2 | - | TRBJ2-3
TGTGCCAGCAGCCAAAGACAGGACAGGAACACCGGGGAGCTGTTTTTT | CASSQRQDRNTGELFF | TRBV3-1 | - | many | TRBJ2-2
TGCGCCAGCAGCTTGGTTAGCGGGAAGGCAGATACGCAGTATTTT | CASSLVSGKADTQYF | TRBV5-1 | TRBD2 | - | TRBJ2-3
TGTGCCACTTCCCGGGACACGGCAACTTATGGCTACACCTTC | CATSRDTATYGYTF | TRBV24-1 | - | few | TRBJ1-2
TGTGCCAGCAGTTCACTGACCAACTATGGCTACACCTTC | CASSSLTNYGYTF | TRBV6-5 | - | - | TRBJ1-2
TGTGCCAGCAGTGAGACTAGCGGGAGATGGACAGATACGCAGTATTTT | CASSETSGRWTDTQYF | TRBV2 | TRBD2 | few | TRBJ2-3
TGTGCCAGCAGTCCTTTCGTAGCGGGAGTAACCCGTACTGAGCAGTTCTTC | CASSPFVAGVTRTEQFF | TRBV28 | TRBD2 | - | TRBJ2-1
TGCGCCAGCAGCTTGCCGACTAGCGGCTTGAATGAGCAGTTCTTC | CASSLPTSGLNEQFF | TRBV5-1 | TRBD2 | many | TRBJ2-1
TGTGCCAGCAGCTTACCCGACTCGAGGGGGGCATCAGATGAGCAGTTCTTC | CASSLPDSRGASDEQFF | TRBV7-9 | - | few | TRBJ2-1
TGCGCCAGCAGCCACGGAGGGGGGACCCAAGAGACCCAGTACTTC | CASSHGGGTQETQYF | TRBV5-1 | - | few | TRBJ2-5
TGTGCCAGCAGCTCTCAGGGGGGCCGGACCGGGGAGCTGTTTTTT | CASSSQGGRTGELFF | TRBV7-3 | - | - | TRBJ2-2
TGTGCCAGCAGTTCTGGGGGCGCAGCTGGGGCCAACGTCCTGACTTTC | CASSSGGAAGANVLTF | TRBV6-2/TRBV6-3 | - | - | TRBJ2-6
TGCAGTGCTAGGACAGGGGGCCGGTACGAGCAGTACTTC | CSARTGGRYEQYF | TRBV20-1 | TRBD1 | few | TRBJ2-7
TGTGCCAGCAGCAGGACAGGAGTCTACGAGCAGTACTTC | CASSRTGVYEQYF | TRBV2 | TRBD1 | - | TRBJ2-7
TGTGCCAGTAGTATGACCCGGGGCACTGAAGCTTTCTTT | CASSMTRGTEAFF | TRBV19 | - | - | TRBJ1-1
TGCGCCAGCAGCCAGTCAGGGGCGCTCCAAGAGACCCAGTACTTC | CASSQSGALQETQYF | TRBV4-3 | - | few | TRBJ2-5
TGCGCCAGCAGCCAAGAGGGGGCTGTAGTCTATGGCTACACCTTC | CASSQEGAVVYGYTF | TRBV4-1 | - | - | TRBJ1-2
TGTGCCACCCGTGCGTCGGGGACCAATCAGCCCCAGCATTTT | CATRASGTNQPQHF | TRBV6-2/TRBV6-3 | - | - | TRBJ1-5
TGTGCCAGCAGCTTAGGGCGAGCGGGACCTACCGGGGAGCTGTTTTTT | CASSLGRAGPTGELFF | TRBV7-9 | TRBD2 | many | TRBJ2-2
TGTGCCACCAGCGGGCCGTCGGGTTTCCAGCCCCAGCATTTT | CATSGPSGFQPQHF | TRBV15 | - | - | TRBJ1-5
TGTGCCAGCAGATACACAGGAAAACCCCCCTACGAGCAGTACTTC | CASRYTGKPPYEQYF | TRBV5-6 | - | - | TRBJ2-7
TGTGCCAGCAGTCCCCTCGGACCCAACACAGATACGCAGTATTTT | CASSPLGPNTDTQYF | TRBV28 | - | few | TRBJ2-3
TGTGCCAGCAGTGGCACAGGAGGTCCCCCCGGGGAGCTGTTTTTT | CASSGTGGPPGELFF | TRBV6-1 | - | once | TRBJ2-2
TGCGCCAGCAGCCGTGGGCGTAATGAGCAGTTCTTC | CASSRGRNEQFF | TRBV4-3 | - | few | TRBJ2-1
TGTGCCAGCAGTCCCCCGGGACTAGCGGGACGAACTATCTACGAGCAGTACTTC | CASSPPGLAGRTIYEQYF | TRBV28 | TRBD2 | - | TRBJ2-7
TGTGCCAGCAGCTTGGACACTACGGGGACCGGGGAGCTGTTTTTT | CASSLDTTGTGELFF | TRBV5-5 | - | - | TRBJ2-2
TGTGCCAGCAGCTTAGTGACGGAGAGCTCTGGAAACACCATATATTTT | CASSLVTESSGNTIYF | TRBV7-8 | - | few | TRBJ1-3